One T cell receptor (beta chain) is described in this entry. The sample comes from a study of blood T cell repertoires in COVID-19. Study summary: Samples of COVID-19 (acute and convalescent) were obtained from the United States, Italy and Spain. Sources were T cells, B-cell-depleted T cells, or PBMCs; the material itself was cDNA or gDNA.

Germline CDR1 reads MDHEN; CDR2 reads SYDVKM. Trimming removed 7 bases from V and 8 bases from J; junction bases left unmatched: 8. This CDR3 spans 13 amino acids. Original data processing: How many nucleated cells were present was estimated from reference gene primer amplification. Repertoires were generated with immunoSEQ multiplex PCR, while TCRdb's copy carries only in-frame clones and drops some. V and J calls and clone size come straight from that table; D and trimming were deduced from the DNA. This table has over 100,000 clones, approximately 89% appearing once. Sequencing was carried out using peripheral blood. The origin of this receptor is a man aged 45-60 years with acute or convalescent COVID-19. The gene calls are TRBV28 and TRBJ1-2; 9 nucleotides match TRBD1. For the CDR3, the DNA is TGTGCCAGCATCGAGGACAGGGGTGCCGGCTACACCTTC. Translating gives CASIEDRGAGYTF.